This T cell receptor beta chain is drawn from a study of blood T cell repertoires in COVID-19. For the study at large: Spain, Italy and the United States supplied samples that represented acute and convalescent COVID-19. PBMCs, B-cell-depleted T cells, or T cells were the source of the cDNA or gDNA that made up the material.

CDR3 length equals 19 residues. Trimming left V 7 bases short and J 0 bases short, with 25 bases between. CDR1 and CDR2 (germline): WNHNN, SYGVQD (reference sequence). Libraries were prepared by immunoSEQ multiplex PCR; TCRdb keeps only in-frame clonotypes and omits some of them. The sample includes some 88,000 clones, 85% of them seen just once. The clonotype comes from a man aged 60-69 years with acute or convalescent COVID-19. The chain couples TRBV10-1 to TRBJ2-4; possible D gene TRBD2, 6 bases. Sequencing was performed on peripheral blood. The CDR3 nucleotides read TGCGCCAGCACCGCGACGGGGCAGGGAGGCCTACTAGCCAAAAACATTCAGTACTTC. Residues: CASTATGQGGLLAKNIQYF.